This entry lists 6 T cell receptor beta chains sequenced from one sample in a study of blood T cell repertoires in COVID-19. Using immunoSEQ multiplex PCR, the repertoire was profiled, and TCRdb retains in-frame clones only, with some absent. The sample comprises 310,000 or so clones, roughly 90% of which are singletons, and approximately 9.8% rests with the top ten. Input material: PBMCs or T cells enriched from blood (not recorded which). The receptors were sampled from a woman aged 40 to 50 who had recovered from COVID-19.

This clone was recorded only once. The chain employs TRBV7-8 and TRBJ2-1, with D perhaps matching TRBD2 (5 bases). The CDR3 is 13 residues long. Per germline, CDR1 SGHVS and CDR2 FQNEAQ. The V and J ends lost 5 bases and 6 bases respectively, with 11 bases between them. DNA for the CDR3: TGTGCCAGCAGCCCAGGACTTCCCAATGAGCAGTTCTTC. It is translated as CASSPGLPNEQFF.

The genes are TRBV7-9 and TRBJ1-2; D ambiguous. The CDR3 covers 13 residues. CDR1 is SEHNR and CDR2 is FQNEAQ in the germline V gene (reference sequence). The CDR3 DNA is TGTGTATTGATGGGCACCGACCTCCTTGGTTGGACCTTC. Its translation is CVLMGTDLLGWTF.

V usage is TRBV7-8 and J usage is TRBJ2-7; TRBD1 aligns across 9 bases. Unmatched junction bases numbered 5, after V lost 2 bases and J lost 3 bases. This CDR3 is 15 amino acids long. Germline V lookup: CDR1 SGHVS, CDR2 FQNEAQ. The CDR3 reads CASSLFGQGSYEQYF. CDR3 bases: TGTGCCAGCAGCTTATTTGGACAGGGGAGCTACGAGCAGTACTTC.

The rearrangement links TRBV14 to TRBJ1-1; no clear D. Trimming removed 4 bases at V and 2 bases at J, with 14 bases between. CDR3 length equals 15 residues. Germline values: CDR1 SGHDN, CDR2 FVKESK. This chain's CDR3 is CASSLGSRLNTEAFF. As DNA, the CDR3 is TGTGCCAGCAGCCTGGGCAGCAGGTTAAACACTGAAGCTTTCTTT. Together with reference TRBV14 and TRBJ1-1, the CDR3 gives the full variable domain: EAGVTQFPSHSVIEKGQTVTLRCDPISGHDNLYWYRRVMGKEIKFLLHFVKESKQDESGMPNNRFLAERTGGTYSTLKVQPAELEDSGVYFCASSLGSRLNTEAFFGQGTRLTVV.

This clone was counted many times. This chain links TRBV21-1 with TRBJ2-2; TRBD2, as called in the table, went unchecked against the DNA. TRBV21-1 is designated a pseudogene. This CDR3 contains 16 residues. The CDR3 coding sequence is TGTGCCAGCAGCGGAGTGCTTCTCTCGAACACCGGGGAGCTGTTTTTT. Its protein product is CASSGVLLSNTGELFF.

This rearrangement joins TRBV7-9 to TRBJ2-1; 11 bases line up with TRBD2. CDR3 length: 16 amino acids. Trimming at V came to 3 bases and at J to 7 bases, leaving 8 bases not matched to a gene. Germline CDR1 reads SEHNR; CDR2 reads FQNEAQ (reference sequence). CDR3 nucleotides: TGTGCCAGCAGCTTCTTAGCGGGAGGGGTTAATAATGAGCAGTTCTTC. Its translation is CASSFLAGGVNNEQFF.